The 28 T cell receptor beta chains reported below all come from one sample, sequenced in a study of cytomegalovirus exposure and HLA in healthy donors. 60 Vbeta and 13 Jbeta primers were used in PCR. Generated by immunoSEQ multiplex PCR, the TCRdb table keeps only in-frame clones and is missing some. This sample's clone table lists almost 40,000 clones. Material for sequencing was PBMCs. The origin of the receptors is a woman younger than 45 in good health and CMV-seropositive.

The chain recombines TRBV7-2 with TRBJ2-5; the D is unclear. The length of the CDR3 is 11 residues. V was pared by 3 bases and J by 4 bases, with 3 bases between. Germline loops: CDR1 SGHTA, CDR2 FQGNSA. CDR3 bases: TGTGCCAGCAGCTTCGGAGAGACCCAGTACTTC. It specifies CASSFGETQYF. The full variable domain, its missing parts supplied by reference TRBV7-2 and TRBJ2-5, is GAGVSQSPSNKVTEKGKDVELRCDPISGHTALYWYRQSLGQGLEFLIYFQGNSAPDKSGLPSDRFSAERTGGSVSTLTIQRTQQEDSAVYLCASSFGETQYFGPGTRLLVL.

The chain is built from TRBV5-1 and TRBJ2-2, with 9 nucleotides matching TRBD1. V gave up 0 bases and J gave up 5 bases; unmatched junction bases: 5. Germline V gives CDR1 SGHRS, CDR2 YFSETQ. The CDR3 totals 16 residues. CDR3 coding DNA: TGCGCCAGCAGCTTGGGTGGACAGGGGCGTACCGGGGAGCTGTTTTTT. It specifies CASSLGGQGRTGELFF.

The V call is TRBV7-9, the J call TRBJ2-3; possibly TRBD2 for D (6 bases). Germline-derived CDR1 and CDR2 are SEHNR and FQNEAQ (reference sequence). CDR3 length equals 17 residues. V gave up 4 bases and J gave up 0 bases, with 17 bases separating them. The CDR3: CASSSGDSSTSTDTQYF. The CDR3 nucleotides read TGTGCCAGCAGCTCCGGGGACTCCTCAACTAGCACAGATACGCAGTATTTT. The full variable domain, rest sourced from reference TRBV7-9 and TRBJ2-3, is DTGVSQNPRHKITKRGQNVTFRCDPISEHNRLYWYRQTLGQGPEFLTYFQNEAQLEKSRLLSDRFSAERPKGSFSTLEIQRTEQGDSAMYLCASSSGDSSTSTDTQYFGPGTRLTVL.

The chain carries TRBV25-1 and TRBJ2-1; 11 bases line up with TRBD2. The trim removed 8 bases at V and 4 bases at J, leaving 10 bases unmatched. The CDR3 totals 16 residues. In germline, CDR1 is MGHDK, CDR2 SYGVNS. As DNA, the CDR3 is TGTGCCAGCGTTACTAGCGGGGGCCTCGAATACAATGAGCAGTTCTTC. It translates to CASVTSGGLEYNEQFF.

The chain is built from TRBV6-5 and TRBJ2-5; D is possibly TRBD2 (5 bases). CDR3 length equals 13 residues. Germline values: CDR1 MNHEY, CDR2 SVGAGI. The germline V and J ends were trimmed by 2 bases and 5 bases, with 9 bases remaining between them. CDR3 protein: CASSYGRRETQYF. DNA for the CDR3: TGTGCCAGCAGTTACGGGAGACGGGAGACCCAGTACTTC.

The chain joins TRBV5-1 to TRBJ1-1; possibly TRBD1 for D (5 bases). Per germline, CDR1 SGHRS and CDR2 YFSETQ. V lost 5 bases, J lost 5 bases, and 19 bases lay in between. The CDR3 is 15 amino acids. The CDR3 sequence is CASRGVPRGKTEAFF. CDR3 DNA sequence: TGCGCCAGCAGGGGGGTCCCGCGGGGGAAGACTGAAGCTTTCTTT.

This chain connects TRBV2 to TRBJ2-3; 8 bases agree with TRBD2. The ends lost 1 base at V and 4 bases at J; junction bases unmatched: 10. CDR1 is SNHLY, CDR2 FYNNEI, per germline. The CDR3 is made up of 17 amino acids. CDR3 bases: TGTGCCAGCAGTGAAGTGGGGGCGGGGGGTTTGGCAGATACGCAGTATTTT. Amino acids: CASSEVGAGGLADTQYF.

The V and J genes are TRBV9 and TRBJ2-3; 10 nucleotides agree with TRBD2. The CDR3 consists of 15 residues. With 4 bases clipped from V and 8 bases from J, the junction kept 10 bases outside the gene matches. Germline V lookup: CDR1 SGDLS, CDR2 YYNGEE. CDR3 loop: CASSPTGTSEGTQYF. CDR3 in DNA: TGTGCCAGCAGCCCGACTGGGACTAGCGAGGGTACGCAGTATTTT.

The rearrangement links TRBV11-2 to TRBJ1-5, with TRBD1 identical over 9 bases. The germline V gene has CDR1 SGHAT and CDR2 FQNNGV. V shed 5 bases, J shed 0 bases, and the junction held 14 bases outside the gene matches. This CDR3 region has 19 residues. The CDR3 region has the DNA TGTGCCAGCAGCCCAGGACAGGGGAAAGAAACTTATAGCAATCAGCCCCAGCATTTT. This encodes CASSPGQGKETYSNQPQHF.

This chain uses TRBV6-4 with TRBJ1-5; weak D call: TRBD1 (6 bases). The CDR3 contains 13 residues. The germline V and J ends were trimmed by 6 bases and 6 bases, with 12 bases remaining between them. Germline CDR1 reads MRHNA; CDR2 reads SNTAGT. The CDR3 protein is CASSRTVGQPQHF. DNA of the CDR3: TGTGCCAGCAGCAGGACAGTTGGTCAGCCCCAGCATTTT.

This chain joins TRBV7-2 and TRBJ2-7; the D is unclear. The germline V gene encodes CDR1 SGHTA and CDR2 FQGNSA. V gave up 3 bases and J gave up 0 bases, with 6 bases separating them. This CDR3 spans 13 amino acids. In nucleotides, the CDR3 is TGTGCCAGCAGCTTGCACATCTCCTACGAGCAGTACTTC. Residues: CASSLHISYEQYF. The variable domain in full, with the rest retrieved from reference TRBV7-2 and TRBJ2-7, is GAGVSQSPSNKVTEKGKDVELRCDPISGHTALYWYRQSLGQGLEFLIYFQGNSAPDKSGLPSDRFSAERTGGSVSTLTIQRTQQEDSAVYLCASSLHISYEQYFGPGTRLTVT.

This chain joins TRBV29-1 and TRBJ1-1; 7 nucleotides match TRBD1. The CDR3 is 13 amino acids. Germline V gives CDR1 SQVTM, CDR2 ANQGSEA. Trimming took 3 bases from V and 4 from J; bases not matched to a gene: 5. The chain's CDR3 is CSVENKGATEAFF. CDR3 nucleotide sequence: TGCAGCGTTGAGAACAAGGGGGCCACTGAAGCTTTCTTT.

The chain uses TRBV7-8 and TRBJ2-7, with 9 bases identical to TRBD1. The trim removed 5 bases at V and 4 bases at J, leaving 9 bases unmatched. Germline loops: CDR1 SGHVS, CDR2 FQNEAQ. The CDR3 contains 15 residues. CDR3 loop: CASSKNRDRDYEQYF. DNA of the CDR3: TGTGCCAGCAGCAAGAACCGGGACAGGGATTACGAGCAGTACTTC.

V gene TRBV15 combines with J gene TRBJ1-5; D is ambiguous. Germline CDR1 is LNHNV and CDR2 is YYDKDF (reference sequence). The CDR3 runs 15 residues. Trimming took 3 bases from V and 3 from J, leaving 12 bases between them. CDR3 in DNA: TGTGCCACCAGCAGGGCCGGACTCTTCAATCAGCCCCAGCATTTT. As protein: CATSRAGLFNQPQHF.

Concerning this clone itself: The same CDR3 arises from other DNA sequences in this sample as well. The rearrangement joins TRBV5-1 to TRBJ1-2; a weak D match, TRBD1 (6 bases). V was trimmed by 2 bases and J by 1 base, leaving 15 bases between them. The germline V gene has CDR1 SGHRS and CDR2 YFSETQ. The CDR3 loop spans 16 amino acids. CDR3 coding DNA: TGCGCCAGCAGCTTCTCCTCAGGGGTGATTAACTATGGCTACACCTTC. Its translation: CASSFSSGVINYGYTF.

The rearrangement joins TRBV7-6 to TRBJ2-2; no clear D gene. Germline-derived CDR1 and CDR2 are SGHVS and FNYEAQ. Trimming took off 7 bases at V and 0 bases at J, with 9 bases between the two ends. The CDR3 is made up of 14 amino acids. CDR3 bases: TGTGCCAGCAAGACACTTGCGAACACCGGGGAGCTGTTTTTT. This sequence encodes CASKTLANTGELFF.

The chain joins TRBV29-1 to TRBJ1-1; D not resolved. CDR1 and CDR2 (germline): SQVTM, ANQGSEA. This CDR3 region has 12 residues. Trimming took 5 bases from V and 5 from J, leaving 12 bases between them. The CDR3 region is CSVTRTGTEAFF. The CDR3 DNA reads as TGCAGCGTTACCCGGACGGGGACTGAAGCTTTCTTT.

The chain recombines TRBV6-5 with TRBJ2-7, with 10 bases fitting TRBD2. The germline V gene has CDR1 MNHEY and CDR2 SVGAGI. V dropped 11 bases and J dropped 2; count of bases not matched to a gene: 9. The CDR3 contains 14 residues. CDR3 in DNA: TGTGCCTCAGCTACTAGCGGGGACGCCTACGAGCAGTACTTC. Its translation: CASATSGDAYEQYF.

This chain links TRBV28 with TRBJ2-3; D is perhaps TRBD2 (7 bases). The germline V and J ends were trimmed by 3 bases and 4 bases, with 17 bases remaining between them. Germline CDR1 and CDR2: MDHEN and SYDVKM. The length of the CDR3 is 16 residues. The CDR3 region is CASSLDLGGGADTQYF. In nucleotides, the CDR3 is TGTGCCAGCAGTTTGGACCTGGGGGGGGGCGCAGATACGCAGTATTTT.

The chain uses TRBV5-6 and TRBJ2-7, with 7 bases that match TRBD2. The CDR3 has 15 amino acids. Per the germline V gene, CDR1 is SGHDT and CDR2 is YYEEEE. Germline trimming cut 4 bases from V and 1 base from J; bases unmatched to any gene: 8. The CDR3 reads CASSPFAGVSYEQYF. The DNA for the CDR3 is TGTGCCAGCAGCCCCTTCGCGGGGGTATCCTACGAGCAGTACTTC.

The CDR3 spells CASSEDPGSYYEQYF. For the CDR3, the DNA is TGTGCCAGCAGCGAGGATCCGGGATCATACTACGAGCAGTACTTC. The chain is built from TRBV27 and TRBJ2-7, with D possibly matching TRBD2 (5 bases). CDR1 and CDR2 (germline): MNHEY, SMNVEV (reference sequence). This CDR3 spans 15 amino acids. Trimming took 6 bases from V and 3 from J, leaving 18 bases between them.

This chain connects TRBV4-1 to TRBJ1-2, with 7 bases that match TRBD1. V trimming: 3 bases; J trimming: 4 bases; junction bases outside the gene matches: 8. CDR3 size: 15 residues. From germline, CDR1 is MGHRA and CDR2 YSYEKL. CDR3 amino acids: CASSQDRSRSYGYTF. CDR3 nucleotide sequence: TGCGCCAGCAGCCAGGACAGGTCCCGTTCCTATGGCTACACCTTC.

The rearrangement joins TRBV18 to TRBJ2-5; 9 positions match TRBD2. Per germline, CDR1 KGHSH and CDR2 LQKENI. The length of the CDR3 is 15 residues. J lost 2 bases, V lost 3 bases, and 4 bases had no gene match. The CDR3 bases are TGTGCCAGCTCACCGGTAGCGGGGGAGCAAGAGACCCAGTACTTC. Translating gives CASSPVAGEQETQYF. Filled out from reference TRBV18 and TRBJ2-5, the complete variable domain reads NAGVMQNPRHLVRRRGQEARLRCSPMKGHSHVYWYRQLPEEGLKFMVYLQKENIIDESGMPKERFSAEFPKEGPSILRIQQVVRGDSAAYFCASSPVAGEQETQYFGPGTRLLVL.

Here the CDR3 DNA reads TGTGCCAGCAGCGCCACTTTTTCTGGGCAGAGCAATCAGCCCCAGCATTTT. Translation gives CASSATFSGQSNQPQHF. The rearrangement links TRBV7-8 to TRBJ1-5; D unresolved. CDR1 SGHVS and CDR2 FQNEAQ come from the germline V gene. CDR3 length: 17 residues. The V gene lost 5 bases and the J gene lost 1 base, with 18 bases spanning the gap. The full variable domain, its missing parts supplied by reference TRBV7-8 and TRBJ1-5, is GAGVSQSPRYKVAKRGQDVALRCDPISGHVSLFWYQQALGQGPEFLTYFQNEAQLDKSGLPSDRFFAERPEGSVSTLKIQRTQQEDSAVYLCASSATFSGQSNQPQHFGDGTRLSIL.

The J gene is TRBJ1-6, the V gene TRBV15; 9 nucleotides line up with TRBD1. V trimming: 5 bases; J trimming: 3 bases; junction bases outside the gene matches: 8. The CDR3 contains 17 residues. Per germline, CDR1 LNHNV and CDR2 YYDKDF (reference sequence). CDR3: CATSGKQGALYNSPLHF. The CDR3 DNA sequence: TGTGCCACCAGCGGAAAACAGGGGGCCCTCTATAATTCACCCCTCCACTTT.

Note on this clone: One end of the junction varies from germline; a read error may be responsible. CDR3 sequence reads: CASRLGSGAPEQYF. CDR3 nucleotide sequence: TGCGCCAGCAGATTGGGGTCAGGGGCGCCCGAGCAGTACTTC. The chain joins TRBV5-1 to TRBJ2-7, with D possibly TRBD1 on 6 matching bases. The CDR3 sequence is 14 residues long. Germline V gene lookup returns CDR1 SGHRS and CDR2 YFSETQ.

The chain recombines TRBV7-9 with TRBJ1-5, with 7 bases matching TRBD1. CDR1 SEHNR and CDR2 FQNEAQ come from the germline V gene (reference sequence). J gave up 5 bases and V 6 bases, and 1 base lay outside the gene matches. This CDR3 is built from 12 residues. Written as DNA, the CDR3 is TGTGCCAGCAGTACAGGGGATCAGCCCCAGCATTTT. It is translated as CASSTGDQPQHF.

The V and J genes are TRBV10-3 and TRBJ2-7, with D maybe TRBD2 (5 bases). Trimming took off 10 bases at V and 3 bases at J, with 10 bases between the two ends. This CDR3 has 11 amino acids. In germline, CDR1 is ENHRY, CDR2 SYGVKD. In DNA form, the CDR3 reads TGTGCCACTAGCCGACTCTACGAGCAGTACTTC. Protein sequence: CATSRLYEQYF.